This is a list of T cell receptor beta chains from one sample in a study of T cell responses to AZD1222 COVID-19 vaccine. Here immunoSEQ multiplex PCR was the method, and the copy in TCRdb shows in-frame clones only, minus some. The sample lists around 99,000 clones; approximately 90% were seen once. The material was peripheral blood, obtained on day 0 of AZD1222 vaccination. All receptors derive from an adult in good health. Both conserved end residues are trimmed from each CDR3. Each record gives: V gene, CDR3 length, CDR3 protein.

TRBV18,11,ASSPRTENEQY
TRBV18,15,ASSPLAGGPRTGELF
TRBV19,11,ASSPQSNQPQH
TRBV3-1/TRBV3-2,14,ASSQGQVWGNQPQH
TRBV7-6,15,ASSLVTSGTNTGELF
TRBV5-1,15,ASTSTELINPNTEAF
TRBV5-1,13,ASSLAPGSNQPQH
TRBV19,13,ASRKGGTPYNEQF
TRBV4-2,18,ASSQDRRAPGQIMSSPLH
TRBV3-1/TRBV3-2,11,ASSQDRRLDKY
TRBV7-9,11,ASSLAGAVGYT
TRBV5-4,13,ASSLLSREEDGYT
TRBV6-6,12,ASSWATGNTEAF
TRBV18,12,ASSAQGLEGEAF
TRBV18,12,ASSLGLGNTEAF